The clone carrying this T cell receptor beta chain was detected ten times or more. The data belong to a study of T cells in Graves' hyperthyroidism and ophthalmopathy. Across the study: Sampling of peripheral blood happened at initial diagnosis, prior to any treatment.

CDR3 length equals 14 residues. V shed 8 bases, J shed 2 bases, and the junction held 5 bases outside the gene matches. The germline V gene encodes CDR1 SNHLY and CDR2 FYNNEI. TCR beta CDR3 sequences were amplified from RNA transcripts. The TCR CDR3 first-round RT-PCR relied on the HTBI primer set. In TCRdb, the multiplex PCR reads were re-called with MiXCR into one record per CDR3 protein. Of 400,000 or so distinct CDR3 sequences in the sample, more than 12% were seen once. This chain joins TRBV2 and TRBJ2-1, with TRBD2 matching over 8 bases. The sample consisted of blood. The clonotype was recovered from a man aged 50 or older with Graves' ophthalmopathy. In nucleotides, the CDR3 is TGTGCCAGCCAAAAGCGGGAGACCTACAATGAGCAGTTCTTC. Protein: CASQKRETYNEQFF.